This is a list of T cell receptor beta chains from one sample in a study of OX40 agonist ivuxolimab in advanced cancers. Data came from immunoSEQ multiplex PCR; TCRdb stores just in-frame clones and leaves some out. The repertoire holds 58,000 or so clones, with 75% to 85% as singletons. The specimen comprised CD4+ or CD8+ T cells sorted from blood, sampled in a trial of the OX40 agonist ivuxolimab. The receptor source for this set is an adult with an advanced solid tumor such as melanoma, head and neck, liver or kidney cancer. Both conserved end residues are part of each CDR3. The order of the fields is clone size, J gene, D gene, V gene, CDR3 DNA, CDR3 protein. A D gene is named only where the DNA matches it firmly. Clone sizes are given selectively: once, few, many, or a class where the clone is expanded.

clone size: NA; J gene: TRBJ2-5; D gene: TRBD1; V gene: TRBV9; CDR3 DNA: TGTGCCAGCAGCCAACGGGACAGGCCTGGGGAGACCCAGTACTTC; CDR3 protein: CASSQRDRPGETQYF
clone size: NA; J gene: TRBJ2-3; D gene: NA; V gene: TRBV5-4; CDR3 DNA: TGTGCCAGCAGCCCGACTTTGGAACGCACAGATACGCAGTATTTT; CDR3 protein: CASSPTLERTDTQYF
clone size: once; J gene: TRBJ2-3; D gene: TRBD1; V gene: TRBV19; CDR3 DNA: TGTGCCAGTAGTATTTACAGGGGGCTCACAGATACGCAGTATTTT; CDR3 protein: CASSIYRGLTDTQYF
clone size: NA; J gene: TRBJ2-3; D gene: TRBD2; V gene: TRBV7-2; CDR3 DNA: TGTGCCAGCAGCTGGACTAGCGGGAGTACAGATACGCAGTATTTT; CDR3 protein: CASSWTSGSTDTQYF
clone size: NA; J gene: TRBJ2-5; D gene: NA; V gene: TRBV11-1; CDR3 DNA: TGTGCCAGCAGCCCCCGAGGGGCAGGGGCAGAGACCCAGTACTTC; CDR3 protein: CASSPRGAGAETQYF
clone size: NA; J gene: TRBJ1-1; D gene: TRBD1; V gene: TRBV4-2; CDR3 DNA: TGTGCCAGCAGGGGACAGCTCAACACTGAAGCTTTCTTT; CDR3 protein: CASRGQLNTEAFF
clone size: NA; J gene: TRBJ1-1; D gene: NA; V gene: TRBV15; CDR3 DNA: TGTGCCACCAGCAGAGCACATGGGACTGAAGCTTTCTTT; CDR3 protein: CATSRAHGTEAFF
clone size: NA; J gene: TRBJ2-3; D gene: NA; V gene: TRBV4-3; CDR3 DNA: TGCGCCAGCAGCCCCGGACTAAGGGGAGATACGCAGTATTTT; CDR3 protein: CASSPGLRGDTQYF
clone size: NA; J gene: TRBJ2-1; D gene: TRBD2; V gene: TRBV7-8; CDR3 DNA: TGTGCCAGCAGCTCCGGACTAGCGGGACGTCACTACAATGAGCAGTTCTTC; CDR3 protein: CASSSGLAGRHYNEQFF
clone size: NA; J gene: TRBJ1-5; D gene: TRBD1; V gene: TRBV15; CDR3 DNA: TGTGCCACCAGCAGGGGACAGAGTTTCGGCAATCAGCCCCAGCATTTT; CDR3 protein: CATSRGQSFGNQPQHF
clone size: few; J gene: TRBJ1-3; D gene: NA; V gene: TRBV18; CDR3 DNA: TGTGCCAGCTCAAGTCGCCTTATCGCTGGAAACACCATATATTTT; CDR3 protein: CASSSRLIAGNTIYF
clone size: NA; J gene: TRBJ1-6; D gene: NA; V gene: TRBV4-1; CDR3 DNA: TGCGCCAGCAGCCAAGGACGGTCTCCTAATTCACCCCTCCACTTT; CDR3 protein: CASSQGRSPNSPLHF
clone size: few; J gene: TRBJ2-7; D gene: NA; V gene: TRBV21-1; CDR3 DNA: TGTGCCAGCAGCGCTTGGGACTACGAGCAGTACTTC; CDR3 protein: CASSAWDYEQYF
clone size: few; J gene: TRBJ1-6; D gene: NA; V gene: TRBV5-1; CDR3 DNA: TGCGCCAGCAGCTTCGGGACCTATAATTCACCCCTCCACTTT; CDR3 protein: CASSFGTYNSPLHF
clone size: once; J gene: TRBJ1-2; D gene: NA; V gene: TRBV6-1; CDR3 DNA: TGTGCCAGCAGTAGACTTGGGTTAGACTATGGCTACACCTTC; CDR3 protein: CASSRLGLDYGYTF
clone size: NA; J gene: TRBJ2-5; D gene: NA; V gene: TRBV9; CDR3 DNA: TGTGCCAGCAGCGTGGGGGACCGCGAGACCCAGTACTTC; CDR3 protein: CASSVGDRETQYF
clone size: NA; J gene: TRBJ1-6; D gene: TRBD1; V gene: TRBV6-1; CDR3 DNA: TGTGCCAGCAGCGATCAGACAGGGGGATATTCACCCCTCCACTTT; CDR3 protein: CASSDQTGGYSPLHF
clone size: many; J gene: TRBJ1-5; D gene: TRBD1; V gene: TRBV7-6; CDR3 DNA: TGTGCCAGCAGCTTAGATAGCGGGACAGGAGTTAGCAATCAGCCCCAGCATTTT; CDR3 protein: CASSLDSGTGVSNQPQHF
clone size: few; J gene: TRBJ1-1; D gene: NA; V gene: TRBV18; CDR3 DNA: TGTGCCAGCTCACCATTTACCCTGAACACTGAAGCTTTCTTT; CDR3 protein: CASSPFTLNTEAFF
clone size: NA; J gene: TRBJ2-7; D gene: TRBD2; V gene: TRBV7-9; CDR3 DNA: TGTGCCAGCAGCAAGACTAGCGGGGAGCCCGCAGAGCAGTACTTC; CDR3 protein: CASSKTSGEPAEQYF
clone size: NA; J gene: TRBJ1-1; D gene: NA; V gene: TRBV27; CDR3 DNA: TGTGCCAGCACCACACTACAGGAGAACACTGAAGCTTTCTTT; CDR3 protein: CASTTLQENTEAFF
clone size: NA; J gene: TRBJ2-3; D gene: NA; V gene: TRBV11-2; CDR3 DNA: TGTGCCAGCAGCTTAGTGGACACAGATACGCAGTATTTT; CDR3 protein: CASSLVDTDTQYF
clone size: NA; J gene: TRBJ2-3; D gene: TRBD1; V gene: TRBV5-1; CDR3 DNA: TGCGCCAGCAGCTTTTTCCCGGGACAGGGGAAAGATACGCAGTATTTT; CDR3 protein: CASSFFPGQGKDTQYF
clone size: NA; J gene: TRBJ2-1; D gene: TRBD2; V gene: TRBV4-2; CDR3 DNA: TGTGCCAGCAGCCAAGAAGGCCCTGGCGGGAGCTGGTTCCACAATGAGCAGTTCTTC; CDR3 protein: CASSQEGPGGSWFHNEQFF
clone size: NA; J gene: TRBJ1-2; D gene: NA; V gene: TRBV25-1; CDR3 DNA: TGTGCCAGCAGTGAATGGTCCGGAAAAAACTATGGCTACACCTTC; CDR3 protein: CASSEWSGKNYGYTF
clone size: NA; J gene: TRBJ2-7; D gene: NA; V gene: TRBV2; CDR3 DNA: TGTGCCAGCAGTGTCCCTAGCCGGAAAGGGAACGAGCAGTACTTC; CDR3 protein: CASSVPSRKGNEQYF
clone size: NA; J gene: TRBJ2-5; D gene: TRBD2; V gene: TRBV18; CDR3 DNA: TGTGCCAGCTCACCGGGCGGGGGAGAGACCCAGTACTTC; CDR3 protein: CASSPGGGETQYF
clone size: NA; J gene: TRBJ1-1; D gene: TRBD1; V gene: TRBV2; CDR3 DNA: TGTGCCAGCAGCCTGGGACAGATGAACACTGAAGCTTTCTTT; CDR3 protein: CASSLGQMNTEAFF
clone size: NA; J gene: TRBJ2-7; D gene: NA; V gene: TRBV21-1; CDR3 DNA: TGTGCCAGCAGCCTAACAGATTACGAGCAGTACTTC; CDR3 protein: CASSLTDYEQYF
clone size: once; J gene: TRBJ1-1; D gene: NA; V gene: TRBV11-1; CDR3 DNA: TGTGCCAGCAGCTTGGAGCCTACAGTGAACACTGAAGCTTTCTTT; CDR3 protein: CASSLEPTVNTEAFF
clone size: few; J gene: TRBJ1-3; D gene: TRBD1; V gene: TRBV7-9; CDR3 DNA: TGTGCCAGCAGCTACAGGGGTACTGGAAACACCATATATTTT; CDR3 protein: CASSYRGTGNTIYF
clone size: NA; J gene: TRBJ2-7; D gene: NA; V gene: TRBV5-6; CDR3 DNA: TGTGCCGGCACCCCAGACGGGACAAGGGTAACCTACGAGCAGTACTTC; CDR3 protein: CAGTPDGTRVTYEQYF
clone size: NA; J gene: TRBJ2-5; D gene: NA; V gene: TRBV25-1; CDR3 DNA: TGTGCCAGCAGTGAATGGCGGGAGACCCAGTACTTC; CDR3 protein: CASSEWRETQYF
clone size: NA; J gene: TRBJ2-3; D gene: NA; V gene: TRBV11-3; CDR3 DNA: TGTGCCAGCAGCTTAGGGGGCACTGGTACAGATACGCAGTATTTT; CDR3 protein: CASSLGGTGTDTQYF
clone size: NA; J gene: TRBJ1-1; D gene: TRBD1; V gene: TRBV18; CDR3 DNA: TGTGCCAGCTCACCATTACCGGGACAGGGAGTAGGGATGAACACTGAAGCTTTCTTT; CDR3 protein: CASSPLPGQGVGMNTEAFF
clone size: NA; J gene: TRBJ1-3; D gene: NA; V gene: TRBV20-1; CDR3 DNA: TGCAGTGCGGGGGACGAACACACCATATATTTT; CDR3 protein: CSAGDEHTIYF
clone size: NA; J gene: TRBJ1-6; D gene: TRBD1; V gene: TRBV19; CDR3 DNA: TGTGCCAGTAGTCAGGGGACAGGGAGCTCCTATAATTCACCCCTCCACTTT; CDR3 protein: CASSQGTGSSYNSPLHF
clone size: once; J gene: TRBJ1-6; D gene: NA; V gene: TRBV18; CDR3 DNA: TGTGCCAGCTCACTCTCCGGGACAATAAATTCACCCCTCCACTTT; CDR3 protein: CASSLSGTINSPLHF
clone size: NA; J gene: TRBJ1-3; D gene: NA; V gene: TRBV7-2; CDR3 DNA: TGTGCCAGCAGCACAGACAGGCAAAACACCATATATTTT; CDR3 protein: CASSTDRQNTIYF
clone size: NA; J gene: TRBJ2-1; D gene: NA; V gene: TRBV11-2; CDR3 DNA: TGTGCCAGCAGCCCAAGCCCGGTCAGGCCGAATGAGCAGTTCTTC; CDR3 protein: CASSPSPVRPNEQFF
clone size: NA; J gene: TRBJ1-1; D gene: NA; V gene: TRBV19; CDR3 DNA: TGTGCCAGTAGTATGTTGGGGGGGCAAACTGAAGCTTTCTTT; CDR3 protein: CASSMLGGQTEAFF
clone size: NA; J gene: TRBJ1-3; D gene: NA; V gene: TRBV5-4; CDR3 DNA: TGTGCCAGCAGCTTTCGGGGGCCGGGAAACACCATATATTTT; CDR3 protein: CASSFRGPGNTIYF
clone size: NA; J gene: TRBJ2-1; D gene: NA; V gene: TRBV7-2; CDR3 DNA: TGTGCCAGCAGCTACCTCGTCGGGGGAGAGCAGTTCTTC; CDR3 protein: CASSYLVGGEQFF
clone size: NA; J gene: TRBJ2-5; D gene: TRBD2; V gene: TRBV7-7; CDR3 DNA: TGTGCCAGCAGCAAGTGGCGGGGGGGTTCAAGTGGCATAGAGACCCAGTACTTC; CDR3 protein: CASSKWRGGSSGIETQYF